This T cell receptor (beta chain) was found in a study of blood T cell repertoires in COVID-19. Across the study: Spain, Italy and the United States supplied samples that represented acute and convalescent COVID-19. T cells, B-cell-depleted T cells, or PBMCs provided the cDNA or gDNA that served as material.

Per the original data handling: The authors estimated nucleated cell counts from reference gene primer amplification. Profiled with immunoSEQ multiplex PCR; TCRdb holds only in-frame clones, not every one. D and trimming come from the DNA, and the V and J calls and clone size come from that table. Of 150,000 or so clones listed, around nine tenths were seen once; the top ten hold roughly 2%. The CDR3 has 14 residues. CDR1 SNHLY and CDR2 FYNNEI come from the germline V gene. V was shortened by 2 bases and J by 4 bases, with 9 bases between the two germline ends. This receptor was identified in a human donor in a cohort sampled during active COVID-19. This chain uses TRBV2 with TRBJ1-5; tentatively, D is TRBD1 (5 bases). The sequencing input was peripheral blood. The CDR3 bases are TGTGCCAGCAGTGAAAGGCAGGGTAATCAGCCCCAGCATTTT. It yields the protein CASSERQGNQPQHF.